The present entry profiles one T cell receptor beta chain with its context. Its target is unknown. Using immunoSEQ multiplex PCR, the repertoire was profiled, and TCRdb retains in-frame clones only, with some absent. The table has about 29,000 clones, roughly 89% seen once; the top ten hold around 6.8%. The data are from a study of T cells in localized non-small cell lung cancer. The study's findings and limits: Adjacent lung had a median approximately 50 of the 100 largest tumor clones. T cell clonality was highest in uninvolved adjacent lung, above tumor.

Germline lookup yields CDR1 MNHNY and CDR2 SVGAGI (reference sequence). The V gene lost 5 bases and the J gene lost 5 bases, with 12 bases spanning the gap. This CDR3 is 13 amino acids long. Sequencing used peripheral blood, obtained before any cancer treatment. The sequence was collected from a male donor older than 55 with stage I lung adenocarcinoma. The chain has TRBV6-6 and TRBJ2-5; the D gene is possibly TRBD1 (5 bases). CDR3 protein: CASSPRALETQYF. As DNA, the CDR3 is TGTGCCAGCAGTCCCAGGGCCCTGGAGACCCAGTACTTC.